This TCR beta chain appears in the sequencing data of a study of PD-L1 blockade in urothelial cancer. Time point defined: pretreatment peripheral blood. The ends were cut back, 5 bases at V and 7 bases at J, with 15 bases in the middle. There are 14 residues in the CDR3. Per germline, CDR1 SGHAT and CDR2 FQNNGV. The method was immunoSEQ multiplex PCR; TCRdb's version includes in-frame clones alone and lacks a portion of them. The profile shows tens of thousands of clones, 84% of them singletons. This TCR was recovered from a woman between 65 and 79 years old with urothelial cancer. This sample comprised PBMCs, obtained around atezolizumab (anti-PD-L1) treatment. This chain connects TRBV11-2 to TRBJ2-1, with TRBD2 as a possible D gene (8 bases). The CDR3 sequence: CASSPGGGRNEQFF. CDR3 sequence (DNA): TGTGCCAGCAGCCCGGGAGGGGGCAGGAATGAGCAGTTCTTC.